The clone carrying this T cell receptor (beta chain) was detected only a few times. The antigen remains unidentified. Profiling relied on immunoSEQ multiplex PCR, and the TCRdb table lists in-frame clones only, not all of them. The data contain thousands of clones, about 80% of them singletons. The sample is drawn from a study of chemoradiotherapy in HPV16-positive cancers. Study-level background: A couple of HPV16-positive patients' cells yielded candidate HPV-specific clones and common motifs.

Germline loops: CDR1 SEHNR, CDR2 FQNEAQ (reference sequence). The V gene lost 1 base and the J gene lost 5 bases, with 20 bases spanning the gap. CDR3 length: 17 amino acids. Findings and limits, study-wide: HPV-specific T cells were functionally defined from only two HPV16-positive patients. Candidate HPV-specific clones and E7-related TCR motifs grew in tumor during treatment.

The receptor comes from a human donor with HPV-associated anogenital cancer. This sample was obtained from a patient who underwent chemoradiotherapy. The chain couples TRBV7-9 to TRBJ1-2; perhaps TRBD1 as D (5 bases). The CDR3 loop reads CASSLELLTAGRYGYTF. The CDR3, as DNA: TGTGCCAGCAGCTTAGAGCTATTGACAGCGGGGCGTTATGGCTACACCTTC.